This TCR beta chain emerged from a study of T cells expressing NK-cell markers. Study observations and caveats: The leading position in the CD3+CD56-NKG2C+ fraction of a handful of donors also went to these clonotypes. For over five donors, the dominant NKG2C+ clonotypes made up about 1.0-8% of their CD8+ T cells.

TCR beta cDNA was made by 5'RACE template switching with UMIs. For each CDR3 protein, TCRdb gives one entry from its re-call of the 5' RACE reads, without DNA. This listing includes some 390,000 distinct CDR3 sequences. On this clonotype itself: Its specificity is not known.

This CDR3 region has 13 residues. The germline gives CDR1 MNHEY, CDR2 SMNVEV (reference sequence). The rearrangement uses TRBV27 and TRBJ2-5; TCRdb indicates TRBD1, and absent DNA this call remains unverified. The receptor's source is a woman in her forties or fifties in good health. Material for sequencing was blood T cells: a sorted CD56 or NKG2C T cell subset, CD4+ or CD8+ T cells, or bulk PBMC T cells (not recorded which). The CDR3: CASSLTGSATQYF.